One T cell receptor (beta chain) is described in this entry. What it binds is not known. These data originate in a study of T cell responses to AZD1222 COVID-19 vaccine. Study in general: Both about-4-week and about-12-week second-dose recipients were combined.

Produced via immunoSEQ multiplex PCR; TCRdb's table is partial and in-frame only. The table lists about 170,000 clones, roughly 92% of them singletons. Germline V gives CDR1 SGHTA, CDR2 FQGNSA. The length of the CDR3 is 14 residues. Trimming pared 0 bases from V and 8 bases from J, leaving 10 bases between. Regarding the study as a whole: Spike as a whole was targeted by vaccine-associated CD4 TCRs, dominant at 160-218 and 743-854. Repertoires were obtained only post-peak T cell response. It should be noted that donors were predominantly white British and more often female, and clonal diversity was possibly underestimated.

This clonotype was obtained from an adult in good health. This chain connects TRBV7-2 to TRBJ1-4; no clear D. The specimen was peripheral blood, collected on day 0 of AZD1222 vaccination. Here the CDR3 DNA reads TGTGCCAGCAGCTTAGCGCTGTCAGAAGAAAAACTGTTTTTT. Residues: CASSLALSEEKLFF.